This record covers a single T cell receptor (beta chain). Its antigen remains unknown. This sample is drawn from a study of response to subunit inactivated influenza vaccine. Study outcomes and limitations: The authors suggested that every seasonal influenza vaccination recruits few new T cells.

The V gene's germline CDR1 is SGHVS and CDR2 FNYEAQ. Trimming removed 5 bases from V and 1 base from J, with 9 bases in between. The CDR3 contains 14 residues. In TCRdb, the RT-PCR reads were re-called with MiXCR into one record per CDR3 protein. The sample consists of some 520,000 distinct CDR3 sequences, 15% to 20% of them appearing once. This receptor was identified in a man between 45 and 75 years old who received an inactivated influenza vaccine. The genes are TRBV7-6 and TRBJ2-1; possible D gene TRBD1, 6 bases. Sequencing was performed on CD4+ T cells sorted from PBMCs, taken around 25 months after vaccination. The CDR3 loop is CASSQDRSYNEQFF. CDR3 DNA: TGTGCCAGCAGCCAAGACAGGTCCTACAATGAGCAGTTCTTC.